This entry lists 14 T cell receptor beta chains sequenced from one sample in a study of blood T cell repertoires in COVID-19. Measured with immunoSEQ multiplex PCR; TCRdb has only the in-frame clones, and not every one. The sample has about 160,000 clones; approximately 84% are singletons. Sequenced sample: peripheral blood. The receptors derive from a man between 35 and 55 years old who had recovered from COVID-19.

The rearrangement uses TRBV10-3 and TRBJ1-2; D remains unclear. The CDR3 has 15 amino acids. V lost 0 bases and J 6 bases, leaving 14 bases between the germline ends. Germline loops: CDR1 ENHRY, CDR2 SYGVKD. The CDR3 sequence is CAISESVARKDGYTF. The CDR3 DNA reads TGTGCCATCAGTGAGTCGGTAGCTCGAAAGGATGGCTACACCTTC.

The chain joins TRBV7-8 to TRBJ2-5; 8 bases are shared with TRBD1. The length of the CDR3 is 16 residues. Germline V gene data show CDR1 as SGHVS and CDR2 as FQNEAQ. With V trimmed by 0 bases and J by 2 bases, 5 bases remained unmatched. The CDR3 protein is CASSLAPTGGQETQYF. The CDR3 DNA sequence: TGTGCCAGCAGCTTAGCCCCTACAGGGGGTCAAGAGACCCAGTACTTC.

The V gene is TRBV9, the J gene TRBJ2-7; possibly TRBD1 for D (6 bases). The CDR3 is 16 amino acids. V was trimmed by 0 bases and J by 2 bases, leaving 15 bases between them. CDR1 is SGDLS and CDR2 is YYNGEE in the germline V gene. The CDR3 loop reads CASSVEPDRLAYEQYF. CDR3 DNA sequence: TGTGCCAGCAGCGTAGAGCCCGACAGGTTAGCCTACGAGCAGTACTTC.

This clone was detected once. The chain recombines TRBV10-2 with TRBJ2-2, with TRBD2 matching over 12 bases. V lost 3 bases, J lost 6 bases, and 2 bases stayed unmatched. Germline CDR1 WSHSY, CDR2 SAAADI. The CDR3 has 15 amino acids. The CDR3 DNA reads as TGCGCCAGCAGTGACCTAGCGGGAGGGGCCGGGGAGCTGTTTTTT. It yields the protein CASSDLAGGAGELFF.

The chain recombines TRBV6-4 with TRBJ2-7, with a possible D match to TRBD2 (6 bases). The CDR3 covers 13 residues. CDR1 is MRHNA, CDR2 SNTAGT, per germline. Trimming pared 5 bases from V and 4 bases from J, leaving 12 bases between. The chain's CDR3 is CASSRAGYYEQYF. CDR3 in DNA: TGTGCCAGCAGTAGGGCGGGGTATTACGAGCAGTACTTC.

This clone was counted once. The V gene is TRBV5-6, the J gene TRBJ2-2, with D possibly TRBD1 on 6 matching bases. The CDR3 is made up of 14 amino acids. Germline lookup yields CDR1 SGHDT and CDR2 YYEEEE. V gave up 4 bases and J gave up 5 bases, with 12 bases separating them. This chain's CDR3 is CASSQTQGTGELFF. DNA of the CDR3: TGTGCCAGCAGCCAAACACAGGGTACCGGGGAGCTGTTTTTT.

The chain employs TRBV4-1 and TRBJ2-2, with 9 bases aligning to TRBD2. CDR3 size: 14 residues. Germline trimming cut 6 bases from V and 3 bases from J; bases unmatched to any gene: 2. The germline gives CDR1 MGHRA, CDR2 YSYEKL. In DNA form, the CDR3 reads TGCGCCAGCAGGCTAGCGGGGTACACCGGGGAGCTGTTTTTT. This encodes CASRLAGYTGELFF.

This chain joins TRBV3-1 (or the pseudogene TRBV3-2) and TRBJ1-4, with D perhaps matching TRBD1 (6 bases). CDR1 is LGHDT, CDR2 YNNKEL, per germline (reference sequence). V was clipped by 1 base and J by 11 bases, with 14 bases between them. The CDR3 runs 14 residues. The CDR3 DNA sequence: TGTGCCAGCAGCCAAGCCAGGGGTTCTATGAAACTGTTTTTT. This sequence encodes CASSQARGSMKLFF.

J is TRBJ1-2 and V is TRBV27; a weak D match, TRBD1 (5 bases). Looked up from germline, CDR1 is MNHEY and CDR2 is SMNVEV (reference sequence). Trimming pared 5 bases from V and 7 bases from J, leaving 14 bases between. This CDR3 comprises 13 residues. CDR3 sequence (DNA): TGTGCCAGCAGTCTCCAGGGTTTCGGTGGCTACACCTTC. It codes for CASSLQGFGGYTF.

The V call is TRBV4-2, the J call TRBJ2-1; the match to TRBD2 covers 7 bases. V trimming: 1 base; J trimming: 8 bases; junction bases outside the gene matches: 11. This CDR3 is built from 16 residues. Germline V lookup: CDR1 LGHNA, CDR2 YNFKEQ. The CDR3 sequence is CASSQVGLAGEDEQFF. CDR3 nucleotides: TGTGCCAGCAGCCAAGTTGGATTGGCGGGGGAAGATGAGCAGTTCTTC.

This chain connects TRBV5-5 to TRBJ2-5; D might be TRBD2 (5 bases). The CDR3 has 13 residues. Germline V gene lookup returns CDR1 SGHKS and CDR2 YYEKEE (reference sequence). Trimming cost V 4 bases and J 5 bases, with 12 bases left between them. The CDR3, as DNA: TGTGCCAGCAGCCCCAGCGGCGTGGAGACCCAGTACTTC. It codes for CASSPSGVETQYF.

The gene calls are TRBV12-3 or TRBV12-4 and TRBJ2-3; a weak D match, TRBD1 (5 bases). V was cut by 7 bases and J by 1 base, with 9 bases left in between. The CDR3 extends over 13 amino acids. The CDR3 bases are TGTGCCAGCAACTTAGGGGGCACAGATACGCAGTATTTT. Amino acids: CASNLGGTDTQYF.

The chain is built from TRBV13 and TRBJ1-6; a possible D gene is TRBD1 (5 bases). The ends were cut back, 1 base at V and 8 bases at J, with 15 bases in the middle. The CDR3 sequence is 16 residues long. Looked up from germline, CDR1 is PRHDT and CDR2 is FYEKMQ (reference sequence). The CDR3 DNA follows: TGTGCCAGCAGCTTAGTTTCAGGGCCTCACCATTCACCCCTCCACTTT. This translates into CASSLVSGPHHSPLHF.

The table lists this clone with a count of one. The V call is TRBV7-2, the J call TRBJ2-3, with no clear D. Trimming shortened V by 5 bases and J by 3 bases, and 3 bases separated the two germline ends. This CDR3 region has 11 residues. Germline V gene sequence: CDR1 SGHTA, CDR2 FQGNSA. CDR3: CASSQTDTQYF. The CDR3 bases are TGTGCCAGCAGCCAGACAGATACGCAGTATTTT.